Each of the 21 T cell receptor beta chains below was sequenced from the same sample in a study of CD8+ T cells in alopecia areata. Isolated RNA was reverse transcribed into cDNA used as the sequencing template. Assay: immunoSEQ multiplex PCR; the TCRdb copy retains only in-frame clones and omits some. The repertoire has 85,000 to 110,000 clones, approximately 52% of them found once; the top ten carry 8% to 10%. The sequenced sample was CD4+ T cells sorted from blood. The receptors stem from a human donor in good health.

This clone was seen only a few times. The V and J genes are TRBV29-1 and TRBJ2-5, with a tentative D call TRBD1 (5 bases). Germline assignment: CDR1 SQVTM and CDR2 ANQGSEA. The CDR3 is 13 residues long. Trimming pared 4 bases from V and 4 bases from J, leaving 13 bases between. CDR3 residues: CSVVGQGRETQYF. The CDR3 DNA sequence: TGCAGCGTTGTTGGGCAGGGCCGAGAGACCCAGTACTTC.

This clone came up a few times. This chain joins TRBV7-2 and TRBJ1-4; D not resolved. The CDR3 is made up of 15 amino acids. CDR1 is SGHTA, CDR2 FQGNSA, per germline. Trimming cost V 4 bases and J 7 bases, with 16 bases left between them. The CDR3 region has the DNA TGTGCCAGCAGCTCCCAGACCTTGCGTGGTGAAAAACTGTTTTTT. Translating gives CASSSQTLRGEKLFF. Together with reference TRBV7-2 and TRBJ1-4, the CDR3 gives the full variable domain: GAGVSQSPSNKVTEKGKDVELRCDPISGHTALYWYRQSLGQGLEFLIYFQGNSAPDKSGLPSDRFSAERTGGSVSTLTIQRTQQEDSAVYLCASSSQTLRGEKLFFGSGTQLSVL.

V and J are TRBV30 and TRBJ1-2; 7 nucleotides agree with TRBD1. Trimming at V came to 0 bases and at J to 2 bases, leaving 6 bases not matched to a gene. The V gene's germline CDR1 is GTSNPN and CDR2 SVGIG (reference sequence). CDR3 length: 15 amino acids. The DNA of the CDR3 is TGTGCCTGGAGTGTAGGGCGGACAGGCAACTATGGCTACACCTTC. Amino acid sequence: CAWSVGRTGNYGYTF.

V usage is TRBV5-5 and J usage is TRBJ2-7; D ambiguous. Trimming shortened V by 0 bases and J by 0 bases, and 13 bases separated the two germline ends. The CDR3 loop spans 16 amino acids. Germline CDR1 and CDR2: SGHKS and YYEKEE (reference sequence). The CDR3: CASSLAANLVSYEQYF. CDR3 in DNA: TGTGCCAGCAGCTTGGCCGCCAATTTGGTCTCCTACGAGCAGTACTTC.

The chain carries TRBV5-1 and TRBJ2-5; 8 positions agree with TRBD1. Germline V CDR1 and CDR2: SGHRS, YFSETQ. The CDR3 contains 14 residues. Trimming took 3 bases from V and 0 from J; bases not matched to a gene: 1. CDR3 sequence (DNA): TGCGCCAGCAGCTGGGACAGGAACCAAGAGACCCAGTACTTC. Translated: CASSWDRNQETQYF.

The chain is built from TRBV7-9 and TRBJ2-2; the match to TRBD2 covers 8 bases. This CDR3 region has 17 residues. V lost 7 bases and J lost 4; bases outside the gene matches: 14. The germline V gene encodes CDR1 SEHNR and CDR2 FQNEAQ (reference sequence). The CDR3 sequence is CASTHSSGGPGTGELFF. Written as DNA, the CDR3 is TGTGCCAGCACCCACAGCTCGGGGGGGCCCGGCACCGGGGAGCTGTTTTTT.

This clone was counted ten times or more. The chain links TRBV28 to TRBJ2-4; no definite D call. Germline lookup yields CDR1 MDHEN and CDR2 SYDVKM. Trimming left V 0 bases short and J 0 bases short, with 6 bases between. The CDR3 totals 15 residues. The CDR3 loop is CASSLWGKAKNIQYF. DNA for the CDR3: TGTGCCAGCAGTTTATGGGGAAAAGCCAAAAACATTCAGTACTTC.

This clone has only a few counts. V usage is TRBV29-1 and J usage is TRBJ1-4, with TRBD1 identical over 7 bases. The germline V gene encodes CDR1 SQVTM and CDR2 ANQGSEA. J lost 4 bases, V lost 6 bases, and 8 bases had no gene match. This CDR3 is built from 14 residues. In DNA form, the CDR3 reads TGCAGCGTGTCCCGGGGGACAGATAATGAAAAACTGTTTTTT. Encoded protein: CSVSRGTDNEKLFF.

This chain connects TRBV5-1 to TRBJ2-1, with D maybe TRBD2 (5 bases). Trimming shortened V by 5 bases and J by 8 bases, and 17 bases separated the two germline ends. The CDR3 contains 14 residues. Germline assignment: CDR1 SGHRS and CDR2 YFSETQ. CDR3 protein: CASSPGTLLDEQFF. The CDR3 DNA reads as TGCGCCAGCAGTCCGGGAACGTTGCTGGATGAGCAGTTCTTC. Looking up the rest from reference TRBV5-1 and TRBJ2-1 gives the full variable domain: KAGVTQTPRYLIKTRGQQVTLSCSPISGHRSVSWYQQTPGQGLQFLFEYFSETQRNKGNFPGRFSGRQFSNSRSEMNVSTLELGDSALYLCASSPGTLLDEQFFGPGTRLTVL.

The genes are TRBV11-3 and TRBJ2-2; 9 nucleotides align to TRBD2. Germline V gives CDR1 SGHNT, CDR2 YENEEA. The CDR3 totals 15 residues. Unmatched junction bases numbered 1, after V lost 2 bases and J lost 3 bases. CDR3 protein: CASSLSGGHTGELFF. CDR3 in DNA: TGTGCCAGCAGCTTAAGCGGGGGGCACACCGGGGAGCTGTTTTTT.

Here the CDR3 DNA reads TGCAGCGCTCTACAGGGTCGGCAAGAGACCCAGTACTTC. As protein: CSALQGRQETQYF. This rearrangement joins TRBV29-1 to TRBJ2-5; weak D call: TRBD1 (6 bases). There are 13 residues in the CDR3. Germline CDR1 is SQVTM and CDR2 is ANQGSEA. Trimming stripped 7 bases from V and 2 bases from J, with 14 bases between.

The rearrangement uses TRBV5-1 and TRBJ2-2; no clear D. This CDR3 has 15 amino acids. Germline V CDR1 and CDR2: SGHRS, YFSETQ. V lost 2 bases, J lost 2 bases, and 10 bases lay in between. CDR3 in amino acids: CASSFSGPNTGELFF. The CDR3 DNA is TGCGCCAGCAGCTTCTCAGGTCCTAACACCGGGGAGCTGTTTTTT.

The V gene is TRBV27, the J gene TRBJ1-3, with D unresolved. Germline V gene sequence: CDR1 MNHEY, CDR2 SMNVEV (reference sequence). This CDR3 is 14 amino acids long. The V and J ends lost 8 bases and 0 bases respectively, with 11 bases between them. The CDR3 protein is CASGRSGSGNTIYF. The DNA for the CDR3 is TGTGCCAGCGGGAGGAGCGGCTCTGGAAACACCATATATTTT.

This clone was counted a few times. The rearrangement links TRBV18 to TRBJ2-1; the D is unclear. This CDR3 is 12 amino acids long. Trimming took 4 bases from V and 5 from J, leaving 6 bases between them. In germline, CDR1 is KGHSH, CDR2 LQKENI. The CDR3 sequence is CASSRIHNEQFF. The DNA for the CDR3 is TGTGCCAGCTCACGGATTCACAATGAGCAGTTCTTC.

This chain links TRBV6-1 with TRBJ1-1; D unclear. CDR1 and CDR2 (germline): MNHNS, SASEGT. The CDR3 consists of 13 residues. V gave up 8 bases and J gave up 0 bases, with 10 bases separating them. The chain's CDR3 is CASYWTVNTEAFF. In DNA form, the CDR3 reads TGTGCCAGCTATTGGACGGTGAACACTGAAGCTTTCTTT.

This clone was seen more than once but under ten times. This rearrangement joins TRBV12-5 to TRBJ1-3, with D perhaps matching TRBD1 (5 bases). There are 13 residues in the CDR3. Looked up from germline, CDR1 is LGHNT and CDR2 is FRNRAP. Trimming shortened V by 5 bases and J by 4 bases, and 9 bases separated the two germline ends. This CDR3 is CASGGGWGNTIYF. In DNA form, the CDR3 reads TGTGCTAGTGGTGGGGGTTGGGGAAACACCATATATTTT.

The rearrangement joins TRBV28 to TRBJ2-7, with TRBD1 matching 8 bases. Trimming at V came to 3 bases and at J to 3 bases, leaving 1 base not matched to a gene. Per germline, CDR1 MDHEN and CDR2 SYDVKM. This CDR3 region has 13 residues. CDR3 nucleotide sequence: TGTGCCAGCAGTTTGGGACAGGACTACGAGCAGTACTTC. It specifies CASSLGQDYEQYF.

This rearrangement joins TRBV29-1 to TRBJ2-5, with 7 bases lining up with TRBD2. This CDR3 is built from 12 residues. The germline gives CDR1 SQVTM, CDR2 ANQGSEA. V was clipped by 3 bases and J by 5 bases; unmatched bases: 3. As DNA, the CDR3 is TGCAGCGTTGACCGGACTAGGGAGACCCAGTACTTC. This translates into CSVDRTRETQYF.

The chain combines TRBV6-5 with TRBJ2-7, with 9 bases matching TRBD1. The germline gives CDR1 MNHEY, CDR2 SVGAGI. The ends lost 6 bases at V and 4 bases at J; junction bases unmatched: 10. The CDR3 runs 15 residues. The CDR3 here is CASRIAGTGSYEQYF. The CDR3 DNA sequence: TGTGCCAGCAGGATTGCCGGGACAGGGAGTTACGAGCAGTACTTC.

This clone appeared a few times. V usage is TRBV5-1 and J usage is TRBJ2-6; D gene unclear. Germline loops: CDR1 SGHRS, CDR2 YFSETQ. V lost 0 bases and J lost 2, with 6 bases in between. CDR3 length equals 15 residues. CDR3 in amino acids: CASSLGFPGANVLTF. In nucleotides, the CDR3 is TGCGCCAGCAGCTTGGGTTTCCCTGGGGCCAACGTCCTGACTTTC.

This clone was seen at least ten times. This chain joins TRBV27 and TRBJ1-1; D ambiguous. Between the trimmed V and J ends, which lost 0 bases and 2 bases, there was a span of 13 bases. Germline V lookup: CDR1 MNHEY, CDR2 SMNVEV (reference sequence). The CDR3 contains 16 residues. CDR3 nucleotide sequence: TGTGCCAGCAGTTTATCAGTCCGGGTAGAAAACACTGAAGCTTTCTTT. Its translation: CASSLSVRVENTEAFF.